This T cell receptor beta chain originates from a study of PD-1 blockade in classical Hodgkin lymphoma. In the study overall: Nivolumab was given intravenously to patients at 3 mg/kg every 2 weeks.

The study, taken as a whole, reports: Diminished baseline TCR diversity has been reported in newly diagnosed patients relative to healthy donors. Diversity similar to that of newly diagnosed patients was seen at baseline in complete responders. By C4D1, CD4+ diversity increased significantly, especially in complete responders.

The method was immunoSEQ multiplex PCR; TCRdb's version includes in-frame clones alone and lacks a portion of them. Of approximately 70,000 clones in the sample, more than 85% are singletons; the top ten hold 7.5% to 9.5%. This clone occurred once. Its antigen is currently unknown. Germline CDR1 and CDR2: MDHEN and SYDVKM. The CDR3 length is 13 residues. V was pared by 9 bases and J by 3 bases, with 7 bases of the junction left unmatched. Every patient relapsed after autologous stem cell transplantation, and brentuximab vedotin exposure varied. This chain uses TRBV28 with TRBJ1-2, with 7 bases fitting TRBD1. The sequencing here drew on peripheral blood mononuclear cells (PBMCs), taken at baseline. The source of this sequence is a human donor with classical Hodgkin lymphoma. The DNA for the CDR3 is TGTGCCAGTAGGGAAGGGACAGACTATGGCTACACCTTC. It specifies CASREGTDYGYTF.